The next 5 T cell receptor beta chains were all read from a single sample in a study of PD-1 blockade in classical Hodgkin lymphoma. Time point defined: cycle 4 day 1 (C4D1), after 6 weeks of nivolumab. Each of the patients experienced relapse following autologous stem cell transplantation, and their brentuximab vedotin exposure differed. Sequenced by immunoSEQ multiplex PCR; TCRdb stores in-frame clones only, minus some. The data show roughly 21,000 clones, with more than 70% seen just once and roughly 15% held by the top ten. This specimen consisted of peripheral blood mononuclear cells (PBMCs), obtained before the fourth cycle of nivolumab. The source of these receptors is a human donor with classical Hodgkin lymphoma.

V usage is TRBV19 and J usage is TRBJ2-7, with D possibly matching TRBD1 (5 bases). The germline gives CDR1 LNHDA, CDR2 SQIVND (reference sequence). This CDR3 has 14 residues. Trimming stripped 1 base from V and 3 bases from J, with 10 bases between. Here the CDR3 reads CASSIADTHYEQYF. CDR3 nucleotides: TGTGCCAGTAGTATAGCGGACACCCACTACGAGCAGTACTTC.

V is TRBV5-1 and J is TRBJ1-1, with unresolved D. The CDR3 sequence is 15 residues long. Trimming stripped 0 bases from V and 1 base from J, with 10 bases between. Germline V gene data show CDR1 as SGHRS and CDR2 as YFSETQ. The CDR3 region is CASSLVVTGNTEAFF. DNA for the CDR3: TGCGCCAGCAGCTTGGTTGTCACGGGGAACACTGAAGCTTTCTTT. The variable domain in full, completed from reference TRBV5-1 and TRBJ1-1, reads KAGVTQTPRYLIKTRGQQVTLSCSPISGHRSVSWYQQTPGQGLQFLFEYFSETQRNKGNFPGRFSGRQFSNSRSEMNVSTLELGDSALYLCASSLVVTGNTEAFFGQGTRLTVV.

This clone was seen a handful of times. The chain has TRBV5-4 and TRBJ2-3; D is possibly TRBD2 (5 bases). CDR1 is SGHNT, CDR2 YYREEE, per germline (reference sequence). The CDR3 spans 16 residues. V shed 4 bases and J shed 0 bases, with 15 bases lying between them. The DNA of the CDR3 is TGTGCCAGCAGCGCAGATCTAGCCGCTAGCACAGATACGCAGTATTTT. Protein product: CASSADLAASTDTQYF.

This rearrangement joins TRBV27 to TRBJ1-6, with 8 bases lining up with TRBD1. The trim removed 4 bases at V and 2 bases at J, leaving 1 base unmatched. The CDR3 loop spans 15 amino acids. Germline CDR1 reads MNHEY; CDR2 reads SMNVEV (reference sequence). CDR3 sequence reads: CASSYRGTYNSPLHF. In nucleotides, the CDR3 is TGTGCCAGCAGTTACAGGGGGACCTATAATTCACCCCTCCACTTT.

This clone has a single count. The V call is TRBV6-5, the J call TRBJ1-1; D is possibly TRBD1 (6 bases). Trimming stripped 6 bases from V and 3 bases from J, with 11 bases between. Germline V lookup: CDR1 MNHEY, CDR2 SVGAGI. CDR3 length equals 13 residues. This CDR3 is CASRHRAHTEAFF. The CDR3 bases are TGTGCCAGCAGGCACAGGGCACACACTGAAGCTTTCTTT.